The 28 T cell receptor beta chains given below trace back to one sample, sequenced in a study of T cell responses to AZD1222 COVID-19 vaccine. Repertoires were generated with immunoSEQ multiplex PCR, while TCRdb's copy carries only in-frame clones and drops some. Of approximately 140,000 clones in the sample, 92% were seen once. The source material was peripheral blood, sampled 28 days after the second AZD1222 dose. The receptors were gathered from an adult who received the AZD1222 COVID-19 vaccine.

Only a few counts were recorded for this clone. V gene TRBV7-9 combines with J gene TRBJ2-1; TRBD2 might be the D (6 bases). The CDR3 spans 16 residues. Trimming cost V 3 bases and J 1 base, with 13 bases left between them. From germline, CDR1 is SEHNR and CDR2 FQNEAQ (reference sequence). This CDR3 reads CASSFPLGGSYNEQFF. CDR3 sequence (DNA): TGTGCCAGCAGCTTCCCCTTAGGAGGGTCCTACAATGAGCAGTTCTTC.

The chain couples TRBV3-1 (or the pseudogene TRBV3-2) to TRBJ1-3; 8 bases line up with TRBD1. J was trimmed by 3 bases and V by 7 bases; bases with no gene match: 17. Per the germline V gene, CDR1 is LGHDT and CDR2 is YNNKEL (reference sequence). The CDR3 has 18 residues. The DNA for the CDR3 is TGTGCCAGCATGCACCGTAGTCTTCAGGGGGCTGATGGAAACACCATATATTTT. Translating it yields CASMHRSLQGADGNTIYF.

This chain links TRBV7-3 with TRBJ2-6; D remains ambiguous. The germline gives CDR1 SGHTA, CDR2 FQGTGA. The CDR3 is 20 residues long. Between the trimmed V and J ends, which lost 5 bases and 0 bases, there was a span of 23 bases. CDR3 nucleotide sequence: TGTGCCAGCAGCCCGTCGCGTGTCTCAATTCTAACCTCTGGGGCCAACGTCCTGACTTTC. Its translation: CASSPSRVSILTSGANVLTF. Based on the CDR3 plus reference TRBV7-3 and TRBJ2-6, the full variable domain is GAGVSQTPSNKVTEKGKYVELRCDPISGHTALYWYRQSLGQGPEFLIYFQGTGAADDSGLPNDRFFAVRPEGSVSTLKIQRTERGDSAVYLCASSPSRVSILTSGANVLTFGAGSRLTVL.

This clone was detected a few times. This sample includes further DNA sequences coding for the same CDR3. This chain connects TRBV29-1 to TRBJ1-2; a possible D gene is TRBD1 (5 bases). Germline V lookup: CDR1 SQVTM, CDR2 ANQGSEA. The V end was cut by 6 bases, the J end by 2 bases, with 13 bases between. The CDR3 is made up of 13 amino acids. As DNA, the CDR3 is TGCAGCGTCTTAGGGGAGACCAACTATGGCTACACCTTC. Translated, it gives CSVLGETNYGYTF.

This chain connects TRBV6-5 to TRBJ1-5; D unclear. Germline CDR1 MNHEY, CDR2 SVGAGI. Trimming took off 7 bases at V and 0 bases at J, with 10 bases between the two ends. The CDR3 totals 14 residues. CDR3 in DNA: TGTGCCAGCATGGGCTTGCGTAGCAATCAGCCCCAGCATTTT. This sequence encodes CASMGLRSNQPQHF.

CDR3 region: CASSYEFTGGDTQYF. The DNA for the CDR3 is TGTGCCAGCAGCTATGAATTCACTGGGGGAGATACGCAGTATTTT. V and J are TRBV5-4 and TRBJ2-3; D is tentatively TRBD1 or TRBD2 (5 bases each). Germline values: CDR1 SGHNT, CDR2 YYREEE (reference sequence). The CDR3 consists of 15 residues. Deletions cut 3 bases from V and 5 bases from J, with 16 bases between.

The chain joins TRBV18 to TRBJ1-5; 7 bases fit TRBD1. Germline V gene data show CDR1 as KGHSH and CDR2 as LQKENI. The CDR3 length is 15 residues. The J segment lost 0 bases and the V segment lost 6 bases, leaving 5 bases of the junction unmatched. CDR3 sequence reads: CASSFGQVSNQPQHF. CDR3 DNA sequence: TGTGCCAGCTCCTTCGGACAGGTTAGCAATCAGCCCCAGCATTTT. Using reference TRBV18 and TRBJ1-5 for the parts outside the CDR3, the full variable domain is NAGVMQNPRHLVRRRGQEARLRCSPMKGHSHVYWYRQLPEEGLKFMVYLQKENIIDESGMPKERFSAEFPKEGPSILRIQQVVRGDSAAYFCASSFGQVSNQPQHFGDGTRLSIL.

The chain links TRBV7-9 to TRBJ1-2; TRBD1 aligns across 8 bases. The V gene's germline CDR1 is SEHNR and CDR2 FQNEAQ (reference sequence). This CDR3 has 14 residues. The V segment lost 5 bases and the J segment 6 bases; nucleotides outside the gene matches: 8. The CDR3 is CASSLTGQVHGYTF. Here the CDR3 DNA reads TGTGCCAGCAGCCTAACGGGACAGGTCCATGGCTACACCTTC.

This chain uses TRBV21-1 with TRBJ1-3; the table gives TRBD1 as D, unverified against the DNA. TRBV21-1 is deemed a pseudogene. The CDR3 is made up of 17 amino acids. The CDR3 spells CASSKRGPRRGGNTIYF. The CDR3 DNA follows: TGTGCCAGCAGCAAAAGGGGCCCTCGGAGAGGAGGAAACACCATATATTTT.

This clone is a singleton in its sample. This rearrangement joins TRBV4-2 to TRBJ2-5; D is perhaps TRBD1 or TRBD2 (5 bases each). CDR1 and CDR2 from the germline V gene are LGHNA and YNFKEQ. V was trimmed by 3 bases and J by 5 bases, leaving 16 bases between them. The CDR3 length is 15 residues. The CDR3 spells CASSHTTVRGETQYF. In nucleotides, the CDR3 is TGTGCCAGCAGCCATACGACAGTACGAGGGGAGACCCAGTACTTC.

The V and J genes are TRBV19 and TRBJ1-4, with D unresolved. With 3 bases removed from V and 5 bases from J, the gap between germline ends came to 13 bases. CDR1 is LNHDA and CDR2 is SQIVND in the germline V gene (reference sequence). CDR3 length: 15 amino acids. CDR3 residues: CASSMRGQPNEKLFF. The CDR3 DNA sequence: TGTGCCAGTAGTATGCGTGGGCAGCCAAATGAAAAACTGTTTTTT.

The J gene is TRBJ1-1, the V gene TRBV10-3; tentatively, D is TRBD1 (6 bases). Trimming removed 6 bases at V and 11 bases at J, with 19 bases between. This CDR3 is built from 13 residues. CDR1 and CDR2 (germline): ENHRY, SYGVKD. CDR3 protein: CAIRWGHPSEAFF. CDR3 DNA sequence: TGTGCCATCAGGTGGGGACACCCCTCAGAGGCTTTCTTT.

This chain uses TRBV5-1 with TRBJ2-7; D might be TRBD1 or TRBD2, each matching 5 bases. Germline loops: CDR1 SGHRS, CDR2 YFSETQ. Trimming took 4 bases from V and 5 from J, leaving 10 bases between them. CDR3 size: 12 residues. CDR3: CASSPRDHEQYF. CDR3 nucleotide sequence: TGCGCCAGCAGCCCCCGGGACCACGAGCAGTACTTC.

This sequence joins TRBV6-4 and TRBJ2-3; 8 bases agree with TRBD2. The ends lost 2 bases at V and 5 bases at J; junction bases unmatched: 6. The germline CDR1 and CDR2 sequences are MRHNA and SNTAGT. The CDR3 totals 15 residues. CDR3 protein: CASSDVGGGQDTQYF. The CDR3 DNA reads as TGTGCCAGCAGTGACGTTGGCGGGGGGCAAGATACGCAGTATTTT.

The CDR3 reads CASRGGPYQETQYF. CDR3 bases: TGCGCCAGCAGAGGAGGCCCGTACCAAGAGACCCAGTACTTC. The rearrangement joins TRBV5-1 to TRBJ2-5; tentative D call: TRBD2 (5 bases). Trimming removed 5 bases from V and 0 bases from J, with 11 bases in between. CDR1 is SGHRS and CDR2 is YFSETQ in the germline V gene. The CDR3 is made up of 14 amino acids.

The chain carries TRBV2 and TRBJ1-1; D unclear. The CDR3 length is 16 residues. Germline V gene data show CDR1 as SNHLY and CDR2 as FYNNEI. V lost 4 bases and J 0 bases, leaving 15 bases between the germline ends. CDR3 coding DNA: TGTGCCAGCAGTGCAGAACAAGGGTACATGAACACTGAAGCTTTCTTT. It specifies CASSAEQGYMNTEAFF.

The chain employs TRBV5-1 and TRBJ1-1; D is ambiguous. V lost 0 bases, J lost 1 base, and 13 bases lay in between. The CDR3 extends over 16 amino acids. Germline-derived CDR1 and CDR2 are SGHRS and YFSETQ. CDR3 amino acids: CASSLEDPFPNTEAFF. CDR3 DNA: TGCGCCAGCAGCTTGGAGGATCCCTTTCCGAACACTGAAGCTTTCTTT.

The chain uses TRBV28 and TRBJ1-2; 12 nucleotides align to TRBD1. CDR3 size: 15 residues. Germline values: CDR1 MDHEN, CDR2 SYDVKM. V lost 7 bases, J lost 7 bases, and 10 bases stayed unmatched. CDR3 sequence (DNA): TGTGCCAGCAAGCGAACCGGGACAGGGGGCTTTGGCTACACCTTC. Amino acids: CASKRTGTGGFGYTF.

This chain uses TRBV19 with TRBJ1-1; D may be TRBD1 (5 bases). V was pared by 5 bases and J by 4 bases, with 26 bases between. CDR1 and CDR2 (germline): LNHDA, SQIVND (reference sequence). The CDR3 runs to 18 residues. The CDR3 coding sequence is TGTGCCAGTAGTTGGTCAGGGTATAGTTCAGGAGGATCCACTGAAGCTTTCTTT. It translates to CASSWSGYSSGGSTEAFF.

The CDR3 region has the DNA TGTGCCAGTAGGAGAACTGTGACCGTCCAGTTCTTC. This encodes CASRRTVTVQFF. The chain has TRBV19 and TRBJ2-1; no definite D call. The germline V gene encodes CDR1 LNHDA and CDR2 SQIVND (reference sequence). The CDR3 extends over 12 amino acids. With 6 bases removed from V and 13 bases from J, the gap between germline ends came to 16 bases.

The chain recombines TRBV2 with TRBJ1-4; maybe TRBD1 (6 bases). The CDR3 is made up of 18 amino acids. V was cut by 8 bases and J by 3 bases, with 25 bases left in between. Per germline, CDR1 SNHLY and CDR2 FYNNEI. The CDR3 here is CASVLTSGQRLANEKLFF. In DNA, the CDR3 is TGTGCCAGCGTCTTAACCTCGGGACAACGTTTGGCTAATGAAAAACTGTTTTTT. The full variable domain, completed using reference TRBV2 and TRBJ1-4, is EPEVTQTPSHQVTQMGQEVILRCVPISNHLYFYWYRQILGQKVEFLVSFYNNEISEKSEIFDDQFSVERPDGSNFTLKIRSTKLEDSAMYFCASVLTSGQRLANEKLFFGSGTQLSVL.

This clone was found a few times. The chain has TRBV19 and TRBJ1-1; D unclear. CDR3 length equals 14 residues. Germline V gene lookup returns CDR1 LNHDA and CDR2 SQIVND (reference sequence). Trimming removed 4 bases from V and 5 bases from J, with 14 bases in between. The CDR3: CASSRTSTRTEAFF. The DNA of the CDR3 is TGTGCCAGTAGTAGGACCTCAACCCGAACTGAAGCTTTCTTT.

This chain connects TRBV4-3 to TRBJ2-1, with 7 bases matching TRBD2. V was pared by 3 bases and J by 0 bases, with 8 bases of the junction left unmatched. The CDR3 loop spans 17 amino acids. Germline V gene sequence: CDR1 LGHNA, CDR2 YSLEER. The CDR3 protein is CASSQASGAFSYNEQFF. Written as DNA, the CDR3 is TGCGCCAGCAGCCAGGCGAGCGGGGCCTTCTCCTACAATGAGCAGTTCTTC.

This clone was picked up one time. The genes are TRBV7-9 and TRBJ1-3; D perhaps matches TRBD1 (5 bases). The CDR3 extends over 14 amino acids. In germline, CDR1 is SEHNR, CDR2 FQNEAQ (reference sequence). V was trimmed by 2 bases and J by 6 bases, leaving 11 bases between them. CDR3 nucleotide sequence: TGTGCCAGCAGCTTATGGGACCTGGAAAACACCATATATTTT. Translation: CASSLWDLENTIYF. The entire variable domain, with the rest obtained from reference TRBV7-9 and TRBJ1-3, is as follows: DTGVSQNPRHKITKRGQNVTFRCDPISEHNRLYWYRQTLGQGPEFLTYFQNEAQLEKSRLLSDRFSAERPKGSFSTLEIQRTEQGDSAMYLCASSLWDLENTIYFGEGSWLTVV.

The chain employs TRBV2 and TRBJ2-3; maybe TRBD2 (6 bases). This CDR3 region has 16 residues. The germline CDR1 and CDR2 sequences are SNHLY and FYNNEI. Trimming removed 3 bases from V and 0 bases from J, with 13 bases in between. The CDR3 sequence: CASSEGGLASTDTQYF. CDR3 nucleotide sequence: TGTGCCAGCAGTGAGGGTGGGCTAGCGAGCACAGATACGCAGTATTTT.

The CDR3 bases are TGTGCCAGCAGCGTTTCCGGGACAGACAATGAAAAACTGTTTTTT. Protein sequence: CASSVSGTDNEKLFF. The V and J genes are TRBV9 and TRBJ1-4; 7 nucleotides line up with TRBD1. This CDR3 contains 15 residues. Germline lookup yields CDR1 SGDLS and CDR2 YYNGEE. V lost 2 bases, J lost 5 bases, and 6 bases stayed unmatched.

The CDR3 reads CASSERSGGVGTGELFF. CDR3 nucleotides: TGTGCCAGCAGTGAACGGTCAGGGGGCGTTGGCACCGGGGAGCTGTTTTTT. V gene TRBV6-1 combines with J gene TRBJ2-2; 8 bases are a match to TRBD1. With 2 bases clipped from V and 4 bases from J, the junction kept 9 bases outside the gene matches. The germline gives CDR1 MNHNS, CDR2 SASEGT. The CDR3 runs 17 residues.

The V gene is TRBV5-1, the J gene TRBJ2-1; D perhaps matches TRBD1 (5 bases). Trimming removed 1 base from V and 8 bases from J, with 10 bases in between. Germline values: CDR1 SGHRS, CDR2 YFSETQ. CDR3 length: 13 amino acids. CDR3 region: CASSLMGPDEQFF. In nucleotides, the CDR3 is TGCGCCAGCAGCTTGATGGGGCCCGATGAGCAGTTCTTC.